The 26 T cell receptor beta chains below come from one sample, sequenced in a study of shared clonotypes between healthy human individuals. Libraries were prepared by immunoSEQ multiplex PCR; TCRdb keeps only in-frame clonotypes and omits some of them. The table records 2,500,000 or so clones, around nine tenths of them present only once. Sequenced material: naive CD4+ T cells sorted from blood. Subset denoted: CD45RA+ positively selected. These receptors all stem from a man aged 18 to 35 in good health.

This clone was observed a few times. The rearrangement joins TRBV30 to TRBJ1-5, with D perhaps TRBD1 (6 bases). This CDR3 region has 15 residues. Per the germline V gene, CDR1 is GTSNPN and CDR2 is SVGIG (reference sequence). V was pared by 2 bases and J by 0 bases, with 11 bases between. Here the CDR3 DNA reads TGTGCCTGGAGTAGGGGGGCGGGTAGCAATCAGCCCCAGCATTTT. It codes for CAWSRGAGSNQPQHF.

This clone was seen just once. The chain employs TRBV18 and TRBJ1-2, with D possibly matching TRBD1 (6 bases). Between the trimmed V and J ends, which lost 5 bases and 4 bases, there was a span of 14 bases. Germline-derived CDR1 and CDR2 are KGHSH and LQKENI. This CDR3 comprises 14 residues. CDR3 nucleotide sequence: TGTGCCAGCTCAGCAGGACAGAGGACCTATGGCTACACCTTC. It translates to CASSAGQRTYGYTF.

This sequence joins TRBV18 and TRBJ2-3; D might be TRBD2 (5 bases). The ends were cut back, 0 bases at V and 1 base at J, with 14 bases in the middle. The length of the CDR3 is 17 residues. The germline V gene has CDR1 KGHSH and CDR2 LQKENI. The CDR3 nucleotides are TGTGCCAGCTCACCACCACATGGAGGTGTGGGCACAGATACGCAGTATTTT. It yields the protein CASSPPHGGVGTDTQYF.

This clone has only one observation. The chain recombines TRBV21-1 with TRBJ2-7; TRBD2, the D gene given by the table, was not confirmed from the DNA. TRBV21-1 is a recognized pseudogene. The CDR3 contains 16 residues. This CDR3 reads CASSNSPYSGGYEQYF. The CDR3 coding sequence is TGTGCCAGCAGCAACTCCCCTTATAGCGGGGGCTACGAGCAGTACTTC.

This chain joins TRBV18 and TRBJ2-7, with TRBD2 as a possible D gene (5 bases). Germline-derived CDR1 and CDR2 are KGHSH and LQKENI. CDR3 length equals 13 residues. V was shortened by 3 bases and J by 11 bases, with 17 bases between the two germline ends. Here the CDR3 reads CASSPFGVDREYF. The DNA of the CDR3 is TGTGCCAGCTCACCTTTCGGGGTAGATAGAGAGTACTTC.

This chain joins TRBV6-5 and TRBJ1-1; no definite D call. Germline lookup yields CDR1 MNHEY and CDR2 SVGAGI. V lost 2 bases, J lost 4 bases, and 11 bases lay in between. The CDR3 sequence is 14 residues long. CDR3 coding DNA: TGTGCCAGCAGTTACGGGCCACGGTTCACTGAAGCTTTCTTT. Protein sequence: CASSYGPRFTEAFF.

The CDR3 loop is CASSQGGLAGETQYF. The DNA of the CDR3 is TGTGCCAGCAGCCAAGGGGGACTAGCGGGGGAGACGCAGTATTTT. The gene calls are TRBV4-2 and TRBJ2-3; TRBD2 matches at 14 bases. Trimming took 1 base from V and 9 from J; bases not matched to a gene: 3. The length of the CDR3 is 15 residues. Germline V gene sequence: CDR1 LGHNA, CDR2 YNFKEQ.

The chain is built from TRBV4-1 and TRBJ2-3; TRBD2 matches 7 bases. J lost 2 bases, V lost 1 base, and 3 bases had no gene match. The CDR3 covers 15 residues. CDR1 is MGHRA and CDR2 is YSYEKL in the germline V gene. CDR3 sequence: CASSQGGGVTDTQYF. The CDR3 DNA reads TGCGCCAGCAGCCAAGGCGGGGGAGTCACAGATACGCAGTATTTT.

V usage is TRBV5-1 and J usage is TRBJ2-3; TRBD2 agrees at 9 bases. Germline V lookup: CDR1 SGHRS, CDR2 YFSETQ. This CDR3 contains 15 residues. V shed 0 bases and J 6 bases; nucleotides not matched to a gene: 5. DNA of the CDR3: TGCGCCAGCAGCTTGGGACTAGCGGCGGGGGATACGCAGTATTTT. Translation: CASSLGLAAGDTQYF.

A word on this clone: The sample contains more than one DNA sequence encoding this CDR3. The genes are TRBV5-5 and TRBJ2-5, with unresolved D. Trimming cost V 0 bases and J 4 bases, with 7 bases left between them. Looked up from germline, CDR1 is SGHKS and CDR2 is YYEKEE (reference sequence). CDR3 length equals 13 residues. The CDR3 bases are TGTGCCAGCAGCTTGGGTGTAGCAGAGACCCAGTACTTC. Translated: CASSLGVAETQYF.

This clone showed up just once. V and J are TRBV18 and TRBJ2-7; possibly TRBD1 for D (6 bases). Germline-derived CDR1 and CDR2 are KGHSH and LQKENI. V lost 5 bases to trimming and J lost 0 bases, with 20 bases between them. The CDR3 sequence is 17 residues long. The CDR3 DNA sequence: TGTGCCAGCTCATCTTCGGTCGACAGGCTGAGCTCCTACGAGCAGTACTTC. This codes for CASSSSVDRLSSYEQYF. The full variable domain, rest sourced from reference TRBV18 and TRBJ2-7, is NAGVMQNPRHLVRRRGQEARLRCSPMKGHSHVYWYRQLPEEGLKFMVYLQKENIIDESGMPKERFSAEFPKEGPSILRIQQVVRGDSAAYFCASSSSVDRLSSYEQYFGPGTRLTVT.

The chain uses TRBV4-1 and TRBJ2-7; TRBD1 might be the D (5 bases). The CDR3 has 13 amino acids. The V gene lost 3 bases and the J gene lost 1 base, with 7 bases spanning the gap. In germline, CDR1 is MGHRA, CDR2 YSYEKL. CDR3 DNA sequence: TGCGCCAGCAGCCAGACAGTTTCCTACGAGCAGTACTTC. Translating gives CASSQTVSYEQYF.

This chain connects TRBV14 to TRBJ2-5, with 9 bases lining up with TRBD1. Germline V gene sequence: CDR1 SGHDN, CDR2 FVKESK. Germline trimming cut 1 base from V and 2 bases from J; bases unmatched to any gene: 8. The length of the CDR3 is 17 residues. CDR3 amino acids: CASSQAGTGIPQETQYF. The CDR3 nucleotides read TGTGCCAGCAGCCAAGCCGGGACAGGGATTCCTCAAGAGACCCAGTACTTC.

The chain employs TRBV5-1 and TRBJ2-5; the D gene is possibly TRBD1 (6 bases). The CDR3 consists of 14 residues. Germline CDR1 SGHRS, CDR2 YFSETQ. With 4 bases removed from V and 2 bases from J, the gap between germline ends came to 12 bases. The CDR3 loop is CASSPPDRQETQYF. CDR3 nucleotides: TGCGCCAGCAGCCCCCCGGACAGACAAGAGACCCAGTACTTC.

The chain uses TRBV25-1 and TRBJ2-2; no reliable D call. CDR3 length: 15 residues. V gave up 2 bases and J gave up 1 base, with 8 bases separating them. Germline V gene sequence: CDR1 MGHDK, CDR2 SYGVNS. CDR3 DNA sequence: TGTGCCAGCAGTGAAATAGGTCTGAACACCGGGGAGCTGTTTTTT. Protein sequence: CASSEIGLNTGELFF. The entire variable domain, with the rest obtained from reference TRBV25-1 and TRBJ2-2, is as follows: EADIYQTPRYLVIGTGKKITLECSQTMGHDKMYWYQQDPGMELHLIHYSYGVNSTEKGDLSSESTVSRIRTEHFPLTLESARPSHTSQYLCASSEIGLNTGELFFGEGSRLTVL.

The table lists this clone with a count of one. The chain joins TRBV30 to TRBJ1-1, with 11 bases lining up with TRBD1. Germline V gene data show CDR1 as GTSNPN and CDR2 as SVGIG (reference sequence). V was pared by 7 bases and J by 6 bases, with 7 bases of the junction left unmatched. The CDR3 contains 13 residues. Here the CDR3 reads CASSPGQGAEAFF. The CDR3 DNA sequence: TGTGCCTCGTCACCGGGACAGGGGGCTGAAGCTTTCTTT. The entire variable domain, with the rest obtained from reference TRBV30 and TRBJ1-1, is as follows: SQTIHQWPATLVQPVGSPLSLECTVEGTSNPNLYWYRQAAGRGLQLLFYSVGIGQISSEVPQNLSASRPQDRQFILSSKKLLLSDSGFYLCASSPGQGAEAFFGQGTRLTVV.

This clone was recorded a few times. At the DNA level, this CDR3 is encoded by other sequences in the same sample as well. The CDR3 reads CSASPRGEAFF. The CDR3 nucleotides are TGCAGTGCTTCACCCCGGGGTGAAGCTTTCTTT. The V and J genes are TRBV20-1 and TRBJ1-1; D uncertain. Trimming removed 5 bases at V and 7 bases at J, with 11 bases between. CDR1 and CDR2 (germline): DFQATT, SNEGSKA (reference sequence). The CDR3 has 11 amino acids.

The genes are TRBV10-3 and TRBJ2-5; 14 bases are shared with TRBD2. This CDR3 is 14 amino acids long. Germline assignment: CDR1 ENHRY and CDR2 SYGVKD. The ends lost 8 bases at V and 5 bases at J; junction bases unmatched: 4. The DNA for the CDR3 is TGTGCCATCGGGACTAGCGGGGGTTGGGAGACCCAGTACTTC. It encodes CAIGTSGGWETQYF.

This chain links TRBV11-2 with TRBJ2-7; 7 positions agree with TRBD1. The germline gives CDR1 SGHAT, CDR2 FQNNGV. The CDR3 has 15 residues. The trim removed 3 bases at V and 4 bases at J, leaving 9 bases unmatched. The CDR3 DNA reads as TGTGCCAGCAGCTTCTCAGGACAGGCCGGGTACGAGCAGTACTTC. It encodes CASSFSGQAGYEQYF.

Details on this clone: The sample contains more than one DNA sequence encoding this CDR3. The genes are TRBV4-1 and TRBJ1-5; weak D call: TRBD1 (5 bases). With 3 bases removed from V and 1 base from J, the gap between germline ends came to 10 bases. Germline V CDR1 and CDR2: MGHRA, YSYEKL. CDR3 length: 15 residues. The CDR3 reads CASSQEGVSNQPQHF. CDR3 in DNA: TGCGCCAGCAGCCAGGAAGGGGTGAGCAATCAGCCCCAGCATTTT.

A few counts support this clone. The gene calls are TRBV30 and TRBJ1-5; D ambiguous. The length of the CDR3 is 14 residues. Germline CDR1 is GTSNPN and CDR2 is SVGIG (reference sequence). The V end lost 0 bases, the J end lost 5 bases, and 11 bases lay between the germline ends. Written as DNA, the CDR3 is TGTGCCTGGAGTGTACTTGGGCTCGATCAGCCCCAGCATTTT. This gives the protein CAWSVLGLDQPQHF.

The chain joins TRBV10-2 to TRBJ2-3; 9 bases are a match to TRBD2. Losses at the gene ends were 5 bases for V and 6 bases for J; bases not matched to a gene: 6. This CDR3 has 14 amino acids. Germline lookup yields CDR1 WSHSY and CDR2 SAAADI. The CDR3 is CASSTAGGHDTQYF. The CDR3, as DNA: TGCGCCAGCAGTACGGCGGGGGGGCACGATACGCAGTATTTT.

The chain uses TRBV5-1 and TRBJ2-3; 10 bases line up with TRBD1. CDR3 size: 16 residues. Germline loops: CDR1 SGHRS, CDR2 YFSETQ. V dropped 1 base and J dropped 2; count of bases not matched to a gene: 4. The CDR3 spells CASSLKTGGITDTQYF. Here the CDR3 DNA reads TGCGCCAGCAGCTTGAAGACAGGGGGCATCACAGATACGCAGTATTTT.

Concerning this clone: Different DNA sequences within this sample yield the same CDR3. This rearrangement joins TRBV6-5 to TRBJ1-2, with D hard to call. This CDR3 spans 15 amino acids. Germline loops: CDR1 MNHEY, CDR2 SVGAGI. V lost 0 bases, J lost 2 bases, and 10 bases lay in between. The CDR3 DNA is TGTGCCAGCAGTTACTCGTCTGGCGGAAACTATGGCTACACCTTC. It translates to CASSYSSGGNYGYTF.

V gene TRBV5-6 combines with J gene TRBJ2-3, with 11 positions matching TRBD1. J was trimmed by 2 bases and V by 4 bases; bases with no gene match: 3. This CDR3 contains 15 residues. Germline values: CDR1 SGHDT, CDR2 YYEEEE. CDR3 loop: CASSRDRGNTDTQYF. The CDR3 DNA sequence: TGTGCCAGCAGCCGGGACAGGGGGAACACAGATACGCAGTATTTT.

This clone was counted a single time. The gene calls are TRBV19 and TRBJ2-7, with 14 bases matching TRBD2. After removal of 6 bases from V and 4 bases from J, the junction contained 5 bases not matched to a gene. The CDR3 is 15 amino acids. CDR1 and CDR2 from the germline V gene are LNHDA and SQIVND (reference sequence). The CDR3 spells CASSRLAGGPYEQYF. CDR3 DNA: TGTGCCAGTAGCAGACTAGCGGGAGGGCCGTACGAGCAGTACTTC.